The clone carrying this TCR beta chain occurred many times. Time point described: newly diagnosed GD, antithyroid drugs for less than 3 months. Extracted RNA from PBMCs served as the source of the TCR library. These data originate in a study of regulatory T cells in long-lasting Graves disease. Arm-PCR with iRepertoire HTBI primers amplified the CDR3 regions for these TCR beta libraries. TCRdb reprocessed the multiplex PCR reads with MiXCR, giving one entry per CDR3 protein. The table shows about 560,000 distinct CDR3 sequences, with about 16% occurring only once. The CDR3 has 15 residues. The germline V and J ends were trimmed by 4 bases and 1 base, with 13 bases remaining between them. Germline CDR1 is MDHEN and CDR2 is SYDVKM. The same specimen was also included in a second study, on T cells in Graves' hyperthyroidism and ophthalmopathy.

This sequence joins TRBV28 and TRBJ1-1; D is perhaps TRBD1 (6 bases). The TCR sequence derives from a man between 18 and 29 years old with Graves disease. The sample in question was peripheral blood mononuclear cells (PBMCs), obtained at new diagnosis, from a patient treated with antithyroid drugs. The CDR3 region is CASSSPGAANTEAFF. The DNA of the CDR3 is TGTGCCAGCAGTTCACCAGGGGCCGCGAACACTGAAGCTTTCTTT. Drawing the rest from reference TRBV28 and TRBJ1-1, the complete variable domain is DVKVTQSSRYLVKRTGEKVFLECVQDMDHENMFWYRQDPGLGLRLIYFSYDVKMKEKGDIPEGYSVSREKKERFSLILESASTNQTSMYLCASSSPGAANTEAFFGQGTRLTVV.